This passage covers 12 T cell receptor beta chains from one sample sequenced in a study of blood T cell repertoires in COVID-19. Here immunoSEQ multiplex PCR was the method, and the copy in TCRdb shows in-frame clones only, minus some. Of about 120,000 clones listed, 65% to 80% are singletons. Sequenced material: peripheral blood. The receptor set was obtained from a human donor with acute or convalescent COVID-19. The donor label of this sample is uncertain.

J is TRBJ1-2 and V is TRBV5-1; 10 bases align to TRBD1. Germline lookup yields CDR1 SGHRS and CDR2 YFSETQ. This CDR3 region has 14 residues. V shed 3 bases, J shed 7 bases, and the junction held 6 bases outside the gene matches. The CDR3: CASSSDRGQGGYTF. In DNA, the CDR3 is TGCGCCAGCAGCTCAGACAGGGGGCAGGGTGGCTACACCTTC.

The chain uses TRBV12-3 or TRBV12-4 and TRBJ1-5; D remains ambiguous. Trimming took 6 bases from V and 7 from J, leaving 13 bases between them. CDR3 length equals 13 residues. The CDR3 spells CASSSRFLQPQHF. CDR3 bases: TGTGCCAGCAGCTCCCGGTTCCTGCAGCCCCAGCATTTT.

The V call is TRBV6-4, the J call TRBJ2-2; D may be TRBD1 (6 bases). Trimming left V 6 bases short and J 5 bases short, with 13 bases between. This CDR3 has 14 amino acids. CDR1 is MRHNA and CDR2 is SNTAGT in the germline V gene. The CDR3 sequence is CASSAEGGTGELFF. For the CDR3, the DNA is TGTGCCAGCAGCGCAGAAGGGGGAACCGGGGAGCTGTTTTTT.

This clone was seen only a few times. The rearrangement uses TRBV5-6 and TRBJ2-1; TRBD2 might be the D (6 bases). The germline V and J ends were trimmed by 4 bases and 6 bases, with 11 bases remaining between them. The CDR3 has 13 amino acids. Germline V gives CDR1 SGHDT, CDR2 YYEEEE. CDR3 sequence: CASSTGVSNEQFF. CDR3 coding DNA: TGTGCCAGCAGCACGGGAGTTAGCAATGAGCAGTTCTTC.

A remark on this clone: Relative to the germline gene, one junction end is altered; a read error may explain this. This sequence joins TRBV5-1 and TRBJ1-6; weak D call: TRBD1 (5 bases). This CDR3 spans 13 amino acids. CDR1 is SGHRS and CDR2 is YFSETQ in the germline V gene. CDR3 amino acids: CASSLDPAGLRRF. The CDR3 DNA sequence: TGCGCCAGCAGCTTGGATCCCGCAGGGCTCCGTCGCTTT.

The rearrangement links TRBV6-5 to TRBJ2-5; D remains unclear. The germline V gene encodes CDR1 MNHEY and CDR2 SVGAGI. The V and J ends lost 0 bases and 2 bases respectively, with 7 bases between them. This CDR3 comprises 14 residues. The CDR3 nucleotides read TGTGCCAGCAGTTACTCGATAACACAAGAGACCCAGTACTTC. It translates to CASSYSITQETQYF.

Here the CDR3 reads CATSDFTGYGYTF. CDR3 nucleotides: TGTGCCACCAGTGATTTTACGGGATATGGCTACACCTTC. V usage is TRBV24-1 and J usage is TRBJ1-2; no clear D. The CDR3 covers 13 residues. Trimming cost V 1 base and J 5 bases, with 7 bases left between them. The germline V gene encodes CDR1 KGHDR and CDR2 SFDVKD.

This clone appeared a few times. The CDR3 region has the DNA TGTGCCAGCAGCTTAGACGGCCGGGACAGGAACACTGAAGCTTTCTTT. This encodes CASSLDGRDRNTEAFF. V usage is TRBV11-2 and J usage is TRBJ1-1; 7 nucleotides align to TRBD1. Germline V gene lookup returns CDR1 SGHAT and CDR2 FQNNGV. The CDR3 covers 16 residues. V shed 0 bases and J 1 base; nucleotides not matched to a gene: 5.

V gene TRBV6-5 combines with J gene TRBJ1-2; TRBD1 agrees at 7 bases. This CDR3 contains 12 residues. With V trimmed by 6 bases and J by 6 bases, 4 bases remained unmatched. The germline V gene encodes CDR1 MNHEY and CDR2 SVGAGI. CDR3 residues: CASRQGSHGYTF. The CDR3 region has the DNA TGTGCCAGCAGACAGGGGTCCCATGGCTACACCTTC.

The chain joins TRBV14 to TRBJ2-2; D gene unclear. The V gene lost 0 bases and the J gene lost 7 bases, with 9 bases spanning the gap. Germline CDR1 SGHDN, CDR2 FVKESK. The CDR3 spans 14 residues. CDR3 sequence (DNA): TGTGCCAGCAGCCAAGAGGCTGGTGGCGGGGAGCTGTTTTTT. Translation: CASSQEAGGGELFF.

J is TRBJ1-6 and V is TRBV18; D unresolved. The CDR3 has 12 residues. V lost 5 bases to trimming and J lost 8 bases, with 7 bases between them. Germline lookup yields CDR1 KGHSH and CDR2 LQKENI. CDR3 nucleotides: TGTGCCAGCTCAAAAGAGTATTCACCCCTCCACTTT. It specifies CASSKEYSPLHF.

The rearrangement joins TRBV5-5 to TRBJ2-5; D may be TRBD2 (6 bases). The V end was cut by 1 base, the J end by 2 bases, with 12 bases between. Germline V gives CDR1 SGHKS, CDR2 YYEKEE (reference sequence). The CDR3 loop spans 15 amino acids. CDR3 DNA sequence: TGTGCCAGCAGCTTGCCGGCCCGGGGGCAAGAGACCCAGTACTTC. Its translation is CASSLPARGQETQYF.